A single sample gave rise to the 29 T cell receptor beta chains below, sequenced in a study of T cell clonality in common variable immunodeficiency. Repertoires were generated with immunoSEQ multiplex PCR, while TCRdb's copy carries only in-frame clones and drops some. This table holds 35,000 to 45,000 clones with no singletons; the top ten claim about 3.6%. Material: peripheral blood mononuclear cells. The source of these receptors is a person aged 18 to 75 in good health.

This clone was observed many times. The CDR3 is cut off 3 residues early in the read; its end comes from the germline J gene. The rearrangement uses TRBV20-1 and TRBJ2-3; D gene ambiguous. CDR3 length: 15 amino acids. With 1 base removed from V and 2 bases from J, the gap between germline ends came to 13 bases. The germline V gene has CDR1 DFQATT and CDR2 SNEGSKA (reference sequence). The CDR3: CSARVLGRYTDTQYF. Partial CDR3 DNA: TGCAGTGCTAGAGTCTTAGGGCGTTACACAGATACG.

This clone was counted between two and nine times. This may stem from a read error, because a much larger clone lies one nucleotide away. CDR3 bases read: TGCGCCAGCAGCTTGGGCCAGGGTGATCAGCCG. Encoded protein: CASSLGQGDQP. The full CDR3 sequence reads CASSLGQGDQPQYF. The chain combines TRBV5-1 with TRBJ2-3; D might be TRBD1 (5 bases). The read stops 3 residues short of the end of the CDR3; the missing end is completed from the germline J gene. The germline V gene has CDR1 SGHRS and CDR2 YFSETQ. This CDR3 contains 14 residues. Full variable domain (outside the CDR3, taken from reference TRBV5-1 and TRBJ2-3): KAGVTQTPRYLIKTRGQQVTLSCSPISGHRSVSWYQQTPGQGLQFLFEYFSETQRNKGNFPGRFSGRQFSNSRSEMNVSTLELGDSALYLCASSLGQGDQPQYFGPGTRLTVL.

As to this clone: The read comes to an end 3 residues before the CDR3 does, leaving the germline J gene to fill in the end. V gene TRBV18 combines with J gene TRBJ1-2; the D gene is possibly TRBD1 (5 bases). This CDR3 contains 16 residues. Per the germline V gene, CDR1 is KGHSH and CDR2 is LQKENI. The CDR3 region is CASSPSSTVTSYDYTF. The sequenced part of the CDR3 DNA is TGTGCCAGCTCACCGTCTTCGACAGTGACCTCCTACGAC.

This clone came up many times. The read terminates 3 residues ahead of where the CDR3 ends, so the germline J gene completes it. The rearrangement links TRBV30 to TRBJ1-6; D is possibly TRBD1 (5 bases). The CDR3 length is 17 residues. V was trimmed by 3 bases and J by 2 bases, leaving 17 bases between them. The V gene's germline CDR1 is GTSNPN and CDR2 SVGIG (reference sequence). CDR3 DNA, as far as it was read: TGTGCCTGGAGCGTATCTCCGCCAGGGCCCTATAATTCACCC. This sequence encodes CAWSVSPPGPYNSP. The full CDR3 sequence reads CAWSVSPPGPYNSPLHF.

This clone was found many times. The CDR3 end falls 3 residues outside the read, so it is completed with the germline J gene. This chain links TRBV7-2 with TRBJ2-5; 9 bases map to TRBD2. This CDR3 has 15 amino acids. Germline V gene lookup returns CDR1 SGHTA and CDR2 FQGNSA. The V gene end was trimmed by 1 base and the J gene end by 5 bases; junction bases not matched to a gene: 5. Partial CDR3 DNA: TGTGCCAGCAGCTTAGGAGGAGCGGGGGGCGAGACC. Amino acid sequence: CASSLGGAGGET. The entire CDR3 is CASSLGGAGGETQYF.

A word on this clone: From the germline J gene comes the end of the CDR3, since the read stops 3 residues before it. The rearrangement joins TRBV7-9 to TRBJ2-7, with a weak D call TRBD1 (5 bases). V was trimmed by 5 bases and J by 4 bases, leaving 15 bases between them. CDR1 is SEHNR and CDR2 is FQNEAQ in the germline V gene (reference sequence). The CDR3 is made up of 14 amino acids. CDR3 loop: CASSPRGSEYEQYF. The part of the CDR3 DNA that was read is TGTGCCAGCAGCCCTAGGGGTTCGGAATACGAG.

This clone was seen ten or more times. CDR3 DNA, as far as it was read: TGTGCCAGCAGTCGGACTAGCGGGGGCGAGACC. This sequence encodes CASSRTSGGET. The entire CDR3 protein reads CASSRTSGGETQYF. This sequence joins TRBV6-2 or TRBV6-3 and TRBJ2-5, with 13 positions matching TRBD2. With the read ending 3 residues before the CDR3 end, the germline J gene is used to fill in that end. With V trimmed by 5 bases and J by 5 bases, 2 bases remained unmatched. CDR1 and CDR2 (germline): MNHEY, SVGEGT. CDR3 size: 14 residues.

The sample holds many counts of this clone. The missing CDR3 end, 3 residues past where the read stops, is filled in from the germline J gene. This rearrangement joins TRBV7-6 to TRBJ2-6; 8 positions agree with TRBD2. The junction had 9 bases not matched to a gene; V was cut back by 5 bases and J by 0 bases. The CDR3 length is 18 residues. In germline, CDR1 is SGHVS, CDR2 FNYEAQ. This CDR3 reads CASSMGSGITSGANVLTF. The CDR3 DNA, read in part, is TGTGCCAGCAGCATGGGTAGCGGGATTACCTCTGGGGCCAACGTC.

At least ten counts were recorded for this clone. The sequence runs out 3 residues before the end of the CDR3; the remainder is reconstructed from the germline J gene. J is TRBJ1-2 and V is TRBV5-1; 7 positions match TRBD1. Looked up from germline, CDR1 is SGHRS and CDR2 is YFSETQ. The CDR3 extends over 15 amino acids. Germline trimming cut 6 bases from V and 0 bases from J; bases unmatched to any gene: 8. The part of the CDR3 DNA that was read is TGCGCCAGCATCCCGGGACAGCGATCTAACTATGGC. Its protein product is CASIPGQRSNYG. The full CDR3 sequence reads CASIPGQRSNYGYTF.

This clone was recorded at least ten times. The CDR3 protein is CASSLGTGSYEQYF. The sequenced CDR3 bases are TGTGCCAGCTCACTAGGGACTGGCTCCTACGAG. V usage is TRBV18 and J usage is TRBJ2-7; a possible D gene is TRBD2 (6 bases). The read gets to within 3 residues of the CDR3 end, and the germline J gene fills in the rest. In germline, CDR1 is KGHSH, CDR2 LQKENI. Trimming removed 4 bases from V and 0 bases from J, with 10 bases in between. CDR3 length: 14 residues.

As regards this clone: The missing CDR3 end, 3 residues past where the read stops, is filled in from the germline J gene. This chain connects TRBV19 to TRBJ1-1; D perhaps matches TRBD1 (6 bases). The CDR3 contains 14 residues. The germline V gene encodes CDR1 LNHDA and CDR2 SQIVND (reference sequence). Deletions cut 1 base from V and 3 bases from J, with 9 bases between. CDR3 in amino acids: CASSIVAGDTEAFF. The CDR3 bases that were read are TGTGCCAGTAGTATAGTCGCAGGGGACACTGAA.

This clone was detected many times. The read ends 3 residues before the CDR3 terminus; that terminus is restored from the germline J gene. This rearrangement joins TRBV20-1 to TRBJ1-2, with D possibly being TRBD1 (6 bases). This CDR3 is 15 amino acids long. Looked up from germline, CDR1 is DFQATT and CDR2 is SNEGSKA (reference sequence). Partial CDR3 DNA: TGCAGCTTCCTCGCTGGGACACCTCCAGCGCGGGGC. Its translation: CSFLAGTPPARG. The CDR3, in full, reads CSFLAGTPPARGYTF.

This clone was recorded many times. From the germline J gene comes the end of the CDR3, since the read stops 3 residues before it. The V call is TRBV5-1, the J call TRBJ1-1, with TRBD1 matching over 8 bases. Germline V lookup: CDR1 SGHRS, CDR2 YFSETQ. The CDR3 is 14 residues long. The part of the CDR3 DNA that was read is TGCGCCAGCAGCCGGACAGGGACCGACCCCGGA. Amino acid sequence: CASSRTGTDPG. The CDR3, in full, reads CASSRTGTDPGAFF.

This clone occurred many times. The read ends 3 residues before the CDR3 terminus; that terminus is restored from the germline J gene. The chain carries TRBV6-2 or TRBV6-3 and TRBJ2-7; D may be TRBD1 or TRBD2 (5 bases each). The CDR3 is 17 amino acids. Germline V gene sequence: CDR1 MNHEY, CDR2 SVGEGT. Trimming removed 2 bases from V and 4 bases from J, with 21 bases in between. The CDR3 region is CASSYPLWRGAFYEQYF. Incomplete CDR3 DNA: TGTGCCAGCAGTTACCCCCTTTGGCGAGGGGCCTTTTACGAG.

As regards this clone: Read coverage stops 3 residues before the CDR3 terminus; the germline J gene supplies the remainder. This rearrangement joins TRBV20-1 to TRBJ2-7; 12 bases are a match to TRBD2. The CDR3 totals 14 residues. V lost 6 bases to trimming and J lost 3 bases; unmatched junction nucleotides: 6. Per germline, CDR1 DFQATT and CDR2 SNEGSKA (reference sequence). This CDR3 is CSAIPGLAGYEQYF. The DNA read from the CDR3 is TGCAGTGCGATACCGGGACTAGCGGGCTACGAG.

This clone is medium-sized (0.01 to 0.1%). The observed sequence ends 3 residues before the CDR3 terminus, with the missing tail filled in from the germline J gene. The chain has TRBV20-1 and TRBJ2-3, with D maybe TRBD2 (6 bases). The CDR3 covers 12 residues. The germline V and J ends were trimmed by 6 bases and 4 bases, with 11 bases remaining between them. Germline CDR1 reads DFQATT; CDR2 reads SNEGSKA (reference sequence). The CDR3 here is CSATTRADTQYF. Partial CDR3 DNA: TGCAGTGCAACGACTAGAGCAGATACG.

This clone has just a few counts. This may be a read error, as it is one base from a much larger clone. The sequenced part of the CDR3 DNA is TGTGCCAGCAGTGAAGCGCTTCAGTGGGCTCAGCCG. Encoded protein: CASSEALQWAQP. The whole CDR3 is CASSEALQWAQPQYF. The J gene is TRBJ2-3, the V gene TRBV2; D not certain. The read stops 3 residues short of the end of the CDR3; the missing end is completed from the germline J gene. From germline, CDR1 is SNHLY and CDR2 FYNNEI. The CDR3 runs to 15 residues.

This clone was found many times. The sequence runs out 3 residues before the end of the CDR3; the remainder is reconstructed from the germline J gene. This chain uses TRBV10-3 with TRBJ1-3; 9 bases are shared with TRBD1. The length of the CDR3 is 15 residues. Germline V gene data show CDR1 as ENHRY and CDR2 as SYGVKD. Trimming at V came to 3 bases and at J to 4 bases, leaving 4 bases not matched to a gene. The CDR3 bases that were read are TGTGCCATCAGTGAAACCGGGACAGGGGGAAACACC. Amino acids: CAISETGTGGNT. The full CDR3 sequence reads CAISETGTGGNTIYF.

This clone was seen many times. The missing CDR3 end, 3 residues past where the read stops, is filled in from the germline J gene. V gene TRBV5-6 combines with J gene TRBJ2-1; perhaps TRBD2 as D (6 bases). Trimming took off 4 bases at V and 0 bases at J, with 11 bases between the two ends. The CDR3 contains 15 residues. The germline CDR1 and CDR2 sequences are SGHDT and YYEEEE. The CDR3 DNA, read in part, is TGTGCCAGCAGCGGAGGGTCCAGCTCCTACAATGAG. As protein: CASSGGSSSYNE. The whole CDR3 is CASSGGSSSYNEQFF.

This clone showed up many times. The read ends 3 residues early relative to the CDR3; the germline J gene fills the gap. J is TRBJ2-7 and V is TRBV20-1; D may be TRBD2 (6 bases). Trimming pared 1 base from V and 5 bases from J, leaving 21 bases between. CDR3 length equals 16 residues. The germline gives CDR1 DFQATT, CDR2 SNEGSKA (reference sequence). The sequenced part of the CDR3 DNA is TGCAGTGCTAGAGTGAAAGGAGGGGCCTGGGCGGACGAG. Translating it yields CSARVKGGAWADE. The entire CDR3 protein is CSARVKGGAWADEQYF.

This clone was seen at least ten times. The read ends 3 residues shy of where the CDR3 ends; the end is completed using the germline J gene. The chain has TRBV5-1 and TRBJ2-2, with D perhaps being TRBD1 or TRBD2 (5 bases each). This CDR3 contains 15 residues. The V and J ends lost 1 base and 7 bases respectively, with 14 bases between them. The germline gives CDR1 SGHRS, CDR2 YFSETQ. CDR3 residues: CASSLRVGEIGELFF. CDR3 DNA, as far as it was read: TGCGCCAGCAGCTTGCGGGTAGGGGAGATCGGGGAG.

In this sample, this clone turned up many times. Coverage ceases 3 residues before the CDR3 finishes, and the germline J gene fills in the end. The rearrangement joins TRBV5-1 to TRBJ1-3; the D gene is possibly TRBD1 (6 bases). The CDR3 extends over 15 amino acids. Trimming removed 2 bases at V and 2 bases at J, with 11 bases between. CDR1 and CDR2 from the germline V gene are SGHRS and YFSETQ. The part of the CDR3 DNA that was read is TGCGCCAGCAGCTTAGACAGGCCCACTGGAAACACC. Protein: CASSLDRPTGNT. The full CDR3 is CASSLDRPTGNTIYF. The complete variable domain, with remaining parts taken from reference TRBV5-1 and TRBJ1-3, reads KAGVTQTPRYLIKTRGQQVTLSCSPISGHRSVSWYQQTPGQGLQFLFEYFSETQRNKGNFPGRFSGRQFSNSRSEMNVSTLELGDSALYLCASSLDRPTGNTIYFGEGSWLTVV.

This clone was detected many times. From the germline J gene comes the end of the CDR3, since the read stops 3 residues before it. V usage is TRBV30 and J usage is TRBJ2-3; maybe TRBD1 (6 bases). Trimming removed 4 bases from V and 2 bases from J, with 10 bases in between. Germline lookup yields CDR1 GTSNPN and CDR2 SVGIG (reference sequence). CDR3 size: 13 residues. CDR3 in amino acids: CAWNREPTDTQYF. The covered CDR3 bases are TGTGCCTGGAACAGGGAACCCACAGATACG.

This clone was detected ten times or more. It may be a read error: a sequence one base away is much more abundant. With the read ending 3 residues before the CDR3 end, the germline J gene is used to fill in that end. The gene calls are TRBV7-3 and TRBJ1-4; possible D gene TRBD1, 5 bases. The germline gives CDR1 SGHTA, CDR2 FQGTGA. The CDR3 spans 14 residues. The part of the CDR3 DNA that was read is TGTGCCAGCAGCTACAGCTCTGGGGCCAACGTA. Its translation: CASSYSSGANV. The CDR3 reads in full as CASSYSSGANVLFF. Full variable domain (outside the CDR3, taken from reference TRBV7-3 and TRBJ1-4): GAGVSQTPSNKVTEKGKYVELRCDPISGHTALYWYRQSLGQGPEFLIYFQGTGAADDSGLPNDRFFAVRPEGSVSTLKIQRTERGDSAVYLCASSYSSGANVLFFGSGTQLSVL.

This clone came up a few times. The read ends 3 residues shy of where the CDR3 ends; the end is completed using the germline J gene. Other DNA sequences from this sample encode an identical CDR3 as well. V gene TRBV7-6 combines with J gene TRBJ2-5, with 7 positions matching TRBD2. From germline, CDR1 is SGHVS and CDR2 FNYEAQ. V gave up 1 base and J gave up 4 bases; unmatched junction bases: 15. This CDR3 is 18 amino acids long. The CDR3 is CASSLDLTLADRGETQYF. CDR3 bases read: TGTGCCAGCAGCTTAGACCTGACTCTAGCGGACCGAGGAGAGACC.

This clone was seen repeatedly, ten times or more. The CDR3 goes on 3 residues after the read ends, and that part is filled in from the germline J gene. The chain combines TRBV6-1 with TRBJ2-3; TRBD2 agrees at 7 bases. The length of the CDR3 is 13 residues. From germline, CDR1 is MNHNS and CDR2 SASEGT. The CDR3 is CASSEFRRETQYF. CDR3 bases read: TGTGCCAGCAGTGAATTCAGGCGGGAGACG.

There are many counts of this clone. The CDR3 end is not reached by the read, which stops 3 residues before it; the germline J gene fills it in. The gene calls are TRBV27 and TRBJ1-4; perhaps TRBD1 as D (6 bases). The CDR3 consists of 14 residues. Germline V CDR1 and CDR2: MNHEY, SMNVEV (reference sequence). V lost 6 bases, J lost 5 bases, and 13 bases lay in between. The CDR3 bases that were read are TGTGCCAGCAGCGGTCTGGGGGCGAATGAAAAA. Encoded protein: CASSGLGANEK. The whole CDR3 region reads CASSGLGANEKLFF.

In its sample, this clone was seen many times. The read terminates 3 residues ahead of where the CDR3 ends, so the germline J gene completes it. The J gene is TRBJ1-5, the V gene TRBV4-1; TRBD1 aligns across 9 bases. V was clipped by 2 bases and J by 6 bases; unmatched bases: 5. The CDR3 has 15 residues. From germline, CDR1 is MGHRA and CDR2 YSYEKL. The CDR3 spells CASSQSGQGSQPQHF. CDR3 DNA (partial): TGCGCCAGCAGCCAATCCGGACAGGGGAGTCAGCCC.

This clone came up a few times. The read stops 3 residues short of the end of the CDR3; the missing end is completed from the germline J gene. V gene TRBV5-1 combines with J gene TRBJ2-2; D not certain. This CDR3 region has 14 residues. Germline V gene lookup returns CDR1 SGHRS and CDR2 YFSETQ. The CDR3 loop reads CASSLSRGNSPLFF. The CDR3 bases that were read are TGCGCCAGCAGCTTAAGCCGCGGTAATTCACCG. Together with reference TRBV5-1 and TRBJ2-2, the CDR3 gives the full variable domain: KAGVTQTPRYLIKTRGQQVTLSCSPISGHRSVSWYQQTPGQGLQFLFEYFSETQRNKGNFPGRFSGRQFSNSRSEMNVSTLELGDSALYLCASSLSRGNSPLFFGEGSRLTVL.